This T cell receptor (beta chain) was profiled in a study of breast tumors, draining lymph nodes, adjacent tissues. TCRdb passed the multiplex PCR reads through MiXCR, listing each CDR3 protein once. The sample yields some 100,000 distinct CDR3 sequences, about 20% seen once. Breast cancer patients provided tissue from their axillary draining lymph nodes. This CDR3 is built from 14 residues. Germline CDR1 is MDHEN and CDR2 is SYDVKM. Trimming cost V 8 bases and J 2 bases; bases outside gene matches: 4. This clonotype has only a few counts. Antigen: not known. Broader study findings: Data fit most tumor T cells coming from lymph node, expanding in tumor. Tumor T cell lymph node origin was a supported hypothesis, not proven. Tumors had less TCR diversity than lymph nodes, more than nontumor tissue.

The clonotype comes from a female donor with breast cancer. Some clones in this sample may be carry-over from other donors' samples. The chain has TRBV28 and TRBJ1-5, with TRBD1 identical over 9 bases. Sequences were obtained from axillary lymph node tissue. CDR3 residues: CASGTGGRNQPQHF. CDR3 nucleotides: TGTGCCAGCGGAACAGGGGGCCGCAATCAGCCCCAGCATTTT.